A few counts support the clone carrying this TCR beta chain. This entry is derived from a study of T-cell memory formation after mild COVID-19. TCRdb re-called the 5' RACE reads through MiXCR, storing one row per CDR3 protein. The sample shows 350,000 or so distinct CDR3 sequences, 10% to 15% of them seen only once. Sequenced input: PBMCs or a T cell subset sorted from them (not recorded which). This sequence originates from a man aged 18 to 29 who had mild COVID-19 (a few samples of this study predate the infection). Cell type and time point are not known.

The CDR3 nucleotides read TGTGCCAGCAGCCAAGATGGGTTCGAACAGCAAGAGACCCAGTACTTC. Encoded protein: CASSQDGFEQQETQYF. This sequence joins TRBV4-2 and TRBJ2-5; no clear D. V lost 0 bases to trimming and J lost 2 bases, with 13 bases between them. The CDR3 runs 16 residues. CDR1 is LGHNA and CDR2 is YNFKEQ in the germline V gene.